This T cell receptor beta chain appears in the sequencing data of a study of shared clonotypes between healthy human individuals. Method: immunoSEQ multiplex PCR; TCRdb's copy keeps in-frame clones and lacks some. The sample contains about 2.4 million clones, over 85% of which appear only once. A note on this clone: The sample has other DNA sequences that encode this CDR3 too.

Germline lookup yields CDR1 SGHAT and CDR2 FQNNGV. Deletions cut 3 bases from V and 1 base from J, with 5 bases between. This CDR3 is 13 amino acids long. The genes are TRBV11-2 and TRBJ2-3; D may be TRBD2 (5 bases). Sequenced sample: naive CD4+ T cells from PBMCs. Subset indicated: CD45RA+ positively selected. The clonotype comes from a man younger than 30 in good health. Some clones in this sample may be carry-over from other donors' samples. In nucleotides, the CDR3 is TGTGCCAGCAGCTTCGGGGGCACAGATACGCAGTATTTT. Residues: CASSFGGTDTQYF.